This T cell receptor (beta chain) is from a study of T cells in Graves' hyperthyroidism and ophthalmopathy. Study-level points and caveats: Researchers found most expanded thyroid clonotypes above 0.001 in blood as well. Separation of ophthalmopathy from stable hyperthyroidism was achieved by a 13 V-J model. Median prediction lead before ophthalmopathy onset was around 6.9 months with the model.

The CDR3 runs 14 residues. CDR1 is KGHSH and CDR2 is LQKENI in the germline V gene. Trimming took 0 bases from V and 7 from J; bases not matched to a gene: 4. This clonotype has at least ten counts. Its target is not known. Blood was obtained at the first hyperthyroidism diagnosis, which preceded any ophthalmopathy symptoms. Amplification yielded TCR beta CDR3 regions, with RNA transcripts as the source. HTBI primers were the set used in a first-round RT-PCR of the TCR CDR3. TCRdb used MiXCR to reprocess the multiplex PCR reads, holding one entry per CDR3 protein. This table has approximately 600,000 distinct CDR3 sequences, approximately 13% appearing once.

The clonotype was recovered from a woman aged 25 to 39 with Graves' hyperthyroidism that later progressed to Graves' ophthalmopathy. The sequencing input was blood. The gene calls are TRBV18 and TRBJ2-3, with 7 bases matching TRBD2. CDR3 loop: CASSPPGLPNTQYF. The CDR3, as DNA: TGTGCCAGCTCACCACCGGGACTACCAAATACGCAGTATTTT.